The 5 T cell receptor beta chains reported below all come from one sample, sequenced in a study of cytomegalovirus exposure and HLA in healthy donors (dated by TCRdb to 2016 to 2017). Library preparation employed the immunoSEQ multiplex PCR assay. A mixture of 60 forward primers for TCR Vbeta segments and 13 reverse primers for TCR Jbeta segments was used in the multiplex PCR. Not all clones reach the TCRdb copy of this immuneACCESS table, which keeps in-frame sequences only. Checked studies attribute under half of the gap to unresolved V genes and leave the rest unexplained. The sample has about 190,000 clones on record, roughly 80% of them singletons. 2% to 3% of the sample comes from the top ten. The sample comprised PBMCs. The receptors come from a woman aged 45-65 years in good health and CMV-seropositive.

The gene calls are TRBV5-5 and TRBJ2-7; 7 positions agree with TRBD1. V lost 3 bases, J lost 0 bases, and 6 bases stayed unmatched. This CDR3 region has 15 residues. The germline V gene has CDR1 SGHKS and CDR2 YYEKEE (reference sequence). The CDR3, as DNA: TGTGCCAGCAGCTCCAGGGGGATGAGCTCCTACGAGCAGTACTTC. It codes for CASSSRGMSSYEQYF. Full variable domain (rest looked up from reference TRBV5-5 and TRBJ2-7): DAGVTQSPTHLIKTRGQQVTLRCSPISGHKSVSWYQQVLGQGPQFIFQYYEKEERGRGNFPDRFSARQFPNYSSELNVNALLLGDSALYLCASSSRGMSSYEQYFGPGTRLTVT.

The chain is built from TRBV11-1 and TRBJ1-5, with D possibly being TRBD1 (5 bases). The CDR3 contains 13 residues. V lost 2 bases, J lost 7 bases, and 9 bases lay in between. Germline V gene data show CDR1 as SGHAT and CDR2 as FQDESV (reference sequence). The CDR3 here is CASSLRGEQPQHF. The CDR3, as DNA: TGTGCCAGCAGCTTACGGGGGGAACAGCCCCAGCATTTT.

The CDR3 here is CASSMISLAGGSETQYF. In DNA, the CDR3 is TGTGCCAGTAGTATGATCAGTCTAGCGGGGGGCTCCGAGACCCAGTACTTC. The chain links TRBV19 to TRBJ2-5, with 11 bases matching TRBD2. The V gene's germline CDR1 is LNHDA and CDR2 SQIVND (reference sequence). There are 17 residues in the CDR3. V shed 3 bases and J 5 bases; nucleotides not matched to a gene: 11.

Written as DNA, the CDR3 is TGCGCCAGCAGCCCAATGGACAGCTTGAACACTGAAGCTTTCTTT. Protein: CASSPMDSLNTEAFF. This chain joins TRBV5-1 and TRBJ1-1; the D gene is possibly TRBD1 (6 bases). Looked up from germline, CDR1 is SGHRS and CDR2 is YFSETQ. The CDR3 is 15 residues long. Trimming took 4 bases from V and 0 from J, leaving 13 bases between them.

The CDR3 DNA follows: TGTGCCAGCAGTTACCCCGGGACCTACGAGCAGTACTTC. It encodes CASSYPGTYEQYF. The rearrangement joins TRBV6-6 to TRBJ2-7; perhaps TRBD2 as D (5 bases). Trimming took 2 bases from V and 2 from J, leaving 7 bases between them. CDR1 is MNHNY, CDR2 SVGAGI, per germline (reference sequence). This CDR3 spans 13 amino acids.